This T cell receptor beta chain appears in the sequencing data of a study of cytomegalovirus exposure and HLA in healthy donors. About the research overall: Membership in the Caucasian-associated ancestry cluster was found for about 84% of approximately 430 genotyped donors. General study points: A later analysis found most CMV-associated TCR beta chains apparently HLA-restricted.

As regards this clone: Its antigen is not known.

Germline-derived CDR1 and CDR2 are MNHNS and SASEGT. V dropped 6 bases and J dropped 8; count of bases not matched to a gene: 0. This CDR3 is 13 amino acids long. PCR employed 60 Vbeta and 13 Jbeta primers. In the authors' methods: In a later analysis, of tens of millions of unique beta chains, roughly 9.9 million appeared in at least two donors. Profiled with immunoSEQ multiplex PCR; TCRdb holds only in-frame clones, not every one. The V and J calls and the clone size are those of that table, but D and trimming were determined from the DNA. The sample gives roughly 180,000 clones, approximately 80% of which show up once; 4.5% to 5.5% is in the top ten.

This chain joins TRBV6-1 and TRBJ2-1, with 14 bases identical to TRBD2. Sample: PBMCs. The TCR originated in a woman aged 50 to 65 in good health and CMV-seropositive. The CDR3 region is CASRTSGGDEQFF. CDR3 sequence (DNA): TGTGCCAGCAGGACTAGCGGGGGGGATGAGCAGTTCTTC.